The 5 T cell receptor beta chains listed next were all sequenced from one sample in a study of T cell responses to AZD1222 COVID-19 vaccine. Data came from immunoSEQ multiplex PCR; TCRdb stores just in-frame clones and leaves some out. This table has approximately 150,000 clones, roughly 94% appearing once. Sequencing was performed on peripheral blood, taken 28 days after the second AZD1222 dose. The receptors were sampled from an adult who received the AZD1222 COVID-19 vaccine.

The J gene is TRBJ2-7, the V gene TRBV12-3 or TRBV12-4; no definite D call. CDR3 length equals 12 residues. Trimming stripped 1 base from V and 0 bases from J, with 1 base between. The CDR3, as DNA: TGTGCCAGCAGTTTAGACTCCTACGAGCAGTACTTC. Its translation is CASSLDSYEQYF.

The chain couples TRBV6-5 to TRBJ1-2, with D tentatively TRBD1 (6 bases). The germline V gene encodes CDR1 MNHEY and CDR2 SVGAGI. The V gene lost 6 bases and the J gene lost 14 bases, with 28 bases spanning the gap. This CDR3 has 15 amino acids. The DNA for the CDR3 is TGTGCCAGCAGAACGGTCCTGGGGGGCGCAGATGAGGGAACCTTC. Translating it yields CASRTVLGGADEGTF.

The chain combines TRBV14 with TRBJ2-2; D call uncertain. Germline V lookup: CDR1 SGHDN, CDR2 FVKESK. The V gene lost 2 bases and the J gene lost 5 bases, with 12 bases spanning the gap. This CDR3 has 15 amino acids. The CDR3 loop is CASSQTWGSTGELFF. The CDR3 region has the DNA TGTGCCAGCAGCCAAACTTGGGGTTCTACCGGGGAGCTGTTTTTT.

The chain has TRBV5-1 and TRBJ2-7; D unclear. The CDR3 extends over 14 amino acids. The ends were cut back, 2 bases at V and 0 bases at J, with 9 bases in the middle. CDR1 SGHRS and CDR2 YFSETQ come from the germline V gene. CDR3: CASSLAASSYEQYF. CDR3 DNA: TGCGCCAGCAGCTTAGCCGCAAGCTCCTACGAGCAGTACTTC.

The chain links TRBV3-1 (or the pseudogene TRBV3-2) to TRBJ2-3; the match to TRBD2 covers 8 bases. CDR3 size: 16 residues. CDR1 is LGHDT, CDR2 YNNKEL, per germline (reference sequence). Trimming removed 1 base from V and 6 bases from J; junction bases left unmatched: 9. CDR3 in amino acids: CASSQASGTRTDTQYF. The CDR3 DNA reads TGTGCCAGCAGCCAAGCAAGCGGGACTAGGACCGATACGCAGTATTTT.